The 17 T cell receptor beta chains listed next were all sequenced from one sample in a study of Ad26.COV2.S vaccination and SARS-CoV-2 variants. Using immunoSEQ multiplex PCR, the repertoire was profiled, and TCRdb retains in-frame clones only, with some absent. The sample carries under 500,000 clones, 92% recorded once. Treatment specified: around 19 received Ad26.COV2.S at low or high dose, single or two shots; about 5 received placebo; per-sample allocation not given. Repertoires come from day 63 after the first vaccine or placebo injection. The sample here was peripheral blood, taken in a trial of Ad26.COV2.S vaccine versus placebo. The receptors come from a person between 18 and 65 years old who received the Ad26.COV2.S COVID-19 vaccine or a placebo.

This rearrangement joins TRBV9 to TRBJ2-7, with 9 nucleotides matching TRBD1. The CDR3 is made up of 14 amino acids. In germline, CDR1 is SGDLS, CDR2 YYNGEE. Trimming took 4 bases from V and 5 from J; bases not matched to a gene: 7. The CDR3 is CASSTGTGKNEQYF. Written as DNA, the CDR3 is TGTGCCAGCAGCACCGGGACAGGGAAAAACGAGCAGTACTTC.

This clone occurred once. The V call is TRBV25-1, the J call TRBJ2-7, with 8 bases that match TRBD2. V was pared by 4 bases and J by 2 bases, with 7 bases of the junction left unmatched. The CDR3 extends over 15 amino acids. Germline V gene data show CDR1 as MGHDK and CDR2 as SYGVNS. CDR3 sequence reads: CASSALGGATYEQYF. CDR3 DNA sequence: TGTGCCAGCAGTGCCCTCGGGGGGGCCACCTACGAGCAGTACTTC.

This sequence joins TRBV21-1 and TRBJ1-5. TRBV21-1 is shown as a pseudogene. The CDR3 extends over 19 amino acids. For the CDR3, the DNA is TGTGCCAGCAGCAAAGGGCCCTCCGCGTGGCAGGGACCTATGCAGCCCCAGCATTTT. Translating gives CASSKGPSAWQGPMQPQHF.

The chain links TRBV15 to TRBJ1-1; D is unclear. Germline CDR1 is LNHNV and CDR2 is YYDKDF (reference sequence). Trimming stripped 2 bases from V and 4 bases from J, with 5 bases between. This CDR3 region has 12 residues. The CDR3 loop reads CATSRTGTEAFF. CDR3 DNA sequence: TGTGCCACCAGCAGAACGGGCACTGAAGCTTTCTTT. Full variable domain (rest looked up from reference TRBV15 and TRBJ1-1): DAMVIQNPRYQVTQFGKPVTLSCSQTLNHNVMYWYQQKSSQAPKLLFHYYDKDFNNEADTPDNFQSRRPNTSFCFLDIRSPGLGDTAMYLCATSRTGTEAFFGQGTRLTVV.

This chain joins TRBV10-2 and TRBJ2-7, with 9 bases that match TRBD1. The V and J ends lost 9 bases and 3 bases, in that order; junction bases with no gene match: 6. Germline CDR1 reads WSHSY; CDR2 reads SAAADI. CDR3 length equals 13 residues. CDR3 region: CASSGTGRYEQYF. The CDR3, as DNA: TGCGCCAGTTCTGGGACAGGGCGCTACGAGCAGTACTTC.

In nucleotides, the CDR3 is TGTGCCAGCAGCTTATTGGGCCAGGGTGCAGATACGCAGTATTTT. This codes for CASSLLGQGADTQYF. The V call is TRBV7-2, the J call TRBJ2-3, with D possibly matching TRBD1 (5 bases). The CDR3 is made up of 15 amino acids. With 2 bases removed from V and 4 bases from J, the gap between germline ends came to 13 bases. Germline assignment: CDR1 SGHTA and CDR2 FQGNSA. The variable domain in full, with the rest retrieved from reference TRBV7-2 and TRBJ2-3, is GAGVSQSPSNKVTEKGKDVELRCDPISGHTALYWYRQSLGQGLEFLIYFQGNSAPDKSGLPSDRFSAERTGGSVSTLTIQRTQQEDSAVYLCASSLLGQGADTQYFGPGTRLTVL.

The CDR3 region has the DNA TGTGCCAGTAGTATCACAGGGGGCGCGGGCTACACCTTC. This encodes CASSITGGAGYTF. The rearrangement uses TRBV19 and TRBJ1-2, with 9 bases matching TRBD1. V was clipped by 3 bases and J by 8 bases; unmatched bases: 4. CDR1 and CDR2 from the germline V gene are LNHDA and SQIVND (reference sequence). This CDR3 has 13 residues.

V usage is TRBV2 and J usage is TRBJ2-3, with TRBD2 matching over 8 bases. CDR1 and CDR2 from the germline V gene are SNHLY and FYNNEI. The CDR3 runs to 15 residues. J was trimmed by 4 bases and V by 4 bases; bases with no gene match: 7. The CDR3 bases are TGTGCCAGCAGTGGTTCGGGGGGGCCCGCAGATACGCAGTATTTT. Protein sequence: CASSGSGGPADTQYF.

This clone has only one observation. The chain is built from TRBV9 and TRBJ2-7; D gene uncertain. Germline V lookup: CDR1 SGDLS, CDR2 YYNGEE. With 5 bases removed from V and 3 bases from J, the gap between germline ends came to 6 bases. The CDR3 contains 11 residues. The CDR3 here is CASRARYEQYF. Written as DNA, the CDR3 is TGTGCCAGCAGGGCCCGCTACGAGCAGTACTTC. Using reference TRBV9 and TRBJ2-7 for the parts outside the CDR3, the full variable domain is DSGVTQTPKHLITATGQRVTLRCSPRSGDLSVYWYQQSLDQGLQFLIQYYNGEERAKGNILERFSAQQFPDLHSELNLSSLELGDSALYFCASRARYEQYFGPGTRLTVT.

The chain has TRBV2 and TRBJ2-1, with a possible D match to TRBD1 (6 bases). The CDR3 consists of 14 residues. Deletions cut 11 bases from V and 3 bases from J, with 17 bases between. Germline loops: CDR1 SNHLY, CDR2 FYNNEI. The CDR3: CAYSGGQYYNEQFF. The CDR3 coding sequence is TGTGCCTACAGTGGAGGACAGTACTACAATGAGCAGTTCTTC.

This sequence joins TRBV27 and TRBJ2-3, with 14 bases identical to TRBD2. CDR1 and CDR2 (germline): MNHEY, SMNVEV (reference sequence). The V gene end was trimmed by 4 bases and the J gene end by 6 bases; junction bases not matched to a gene: 6. The CDR3 contains 16 residues. This CDR3 is CASSYLTSGGADTQYF. The CDR3 DNA sequence: TGTGCCAGCAGTTACTTGACTAGCGGGGGGGCGGATACGCAGTATTTT.

V and J are TRBV30 and TRBJ2-7; the D gene is possibly TRBD1 (6 bases). The CDR3 spans 15 residues. Trimming shortened V by 4 bases and J by 4 bases, and 20 bases separated the two germline ends. Per the germline V gene, CDR1 is GTSNPN and CDR2 is SVGIG (reference sequence). The CDR3, as DNA: TGTGCCTGGACCCGTCTTGGGGGCCCCCGGTACGAGCAGTACTTC. Encoded protein: CAWTRLGGPRYEQYF.

This rearrangement joins TRBV11-2 to TRBJ2-7, with D possibly TRBD1 on 6 matching bases. V lost 1 base, J lost 6 bases, and 13 bases lay in between. From germline, CDR1 is SGHAT and CDR2 FQNNGV. The CDR3 is made up of 14 amino acids. This CDR3 is CASSLVQGSGEQYF. The DNA for the CDR3 is TGTGCCAGCAGCTTAGTGCAGGGGAGTGGCGAGCAGTACTTC.

The genes are TRBV7-9 and TRBJ1-1; 11 positions agree with TRBD1. Germline trimming cut 5 bases from V and 8 bases from J; bases unmatched to any gene: 10. CDR1 SEHNR and CDR2 FQNEAQ come from the germline V gene (reference sequence). This CDR3 spans 15 amino acids. CDR3 region: CASSPGQGVREEAFF. The CDR3 DNA follows: TGTGCCAGCAGCCCGGGACAGGGGGTGCGAGAAGAAGCTTTCTTT.

The rearrangement uses TRBV20-1 and TRBJ1-2; no reliable D call. CDR3 length: 14 residues. Germline V CDR1 and CDR2: DFQATT, SNEGSKA (reference sequence). V gave up 3 bases and J gave up 3 bases, with 14 bases separating them. This CDR3 is CSASFTGTYYGYTF. DNA for the CDR3: TGCAGTGCTAGTTTTACGGGAACTTACTATGGCTACACCTTC.

The chain joins TRBV6-5 to TRBJ1-2; the D is unclear. CDR3 length: 15 residues. V was clipped by 4 bases and J by 2 bases, with 14 bases between them. CDR1 is MNHEY and CDR2 is SVGAGI in the germline V gene. Here the CDR3 DNA reads TGTGCCAGCAGTTTGTCAGGCCAAGGCAACTATGGCTACACCTTC. Its translation is CASSLSGQGNYGYTF.

The J gene is TRBJ2-7, the V gene TRBV28; no clear D. Trimming cost V 4 bases and J 6 bases, with 13 bases left between them. This CDR3 region has 13 residues. Germline assignment: CDR1 MDHEN and CDR2 SYDVKM. The CDR3 sequence is CASSSADVTEQYF. CDR3 in DNA: TGTGCCAGCAGTTCCGCGGATGTTACCGAGCAGTACTTC.